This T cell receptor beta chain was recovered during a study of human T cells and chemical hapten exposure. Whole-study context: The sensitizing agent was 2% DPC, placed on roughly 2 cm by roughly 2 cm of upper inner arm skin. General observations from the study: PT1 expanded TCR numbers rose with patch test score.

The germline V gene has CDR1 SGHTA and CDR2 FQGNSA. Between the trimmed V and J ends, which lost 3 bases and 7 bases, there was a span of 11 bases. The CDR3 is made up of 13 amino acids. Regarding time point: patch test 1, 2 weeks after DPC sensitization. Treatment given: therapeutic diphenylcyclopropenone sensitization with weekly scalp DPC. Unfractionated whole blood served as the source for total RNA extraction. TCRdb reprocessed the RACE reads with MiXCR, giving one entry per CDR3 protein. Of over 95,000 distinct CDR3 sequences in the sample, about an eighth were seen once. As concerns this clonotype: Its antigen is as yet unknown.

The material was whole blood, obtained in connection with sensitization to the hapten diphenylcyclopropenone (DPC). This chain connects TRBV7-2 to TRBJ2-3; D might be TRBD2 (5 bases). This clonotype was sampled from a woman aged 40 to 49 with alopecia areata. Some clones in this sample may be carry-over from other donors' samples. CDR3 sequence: CASSFNSGNTQYF. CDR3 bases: TGTGCCAGCAGCTTTAATTCGGGGAATACGCAGTATTTT. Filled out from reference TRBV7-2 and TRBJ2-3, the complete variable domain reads GAGVSQSPSNKVTEKGKDVELRCDPISGHTALYWYRQSLGQGLEFLIYFQGNSAPDKSGLPSDRFSAERTGGSVSTLTIQRTQQEDSAVYLCASSFNSGNTQYFGPGTRLTVL.